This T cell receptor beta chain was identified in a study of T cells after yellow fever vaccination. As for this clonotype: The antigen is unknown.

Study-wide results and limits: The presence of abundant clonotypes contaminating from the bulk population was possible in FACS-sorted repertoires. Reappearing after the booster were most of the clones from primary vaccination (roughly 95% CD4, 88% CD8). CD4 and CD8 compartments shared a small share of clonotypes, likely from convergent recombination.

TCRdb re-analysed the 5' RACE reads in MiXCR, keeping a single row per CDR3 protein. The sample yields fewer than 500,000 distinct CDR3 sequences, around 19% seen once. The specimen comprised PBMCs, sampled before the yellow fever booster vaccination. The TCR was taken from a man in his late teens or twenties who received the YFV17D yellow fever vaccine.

The CDR3 reads CASSLASGVYEQYV. The CDR3 nucleotides read TGTGCCAGCAGCTTAGCTAGCGGGGTCTACGAGCAGTACGTC. The gene calls are TRBV7-2 and TRBJ2-7, with TRBD2 matching 8 bases. The ends lost 0 bases at V and 3 bases at J; junction bases unmatched: 1. Germline CDR1 and CDR2: SGHTA and FQGNSA. This CDR3 is built from 14 residues.